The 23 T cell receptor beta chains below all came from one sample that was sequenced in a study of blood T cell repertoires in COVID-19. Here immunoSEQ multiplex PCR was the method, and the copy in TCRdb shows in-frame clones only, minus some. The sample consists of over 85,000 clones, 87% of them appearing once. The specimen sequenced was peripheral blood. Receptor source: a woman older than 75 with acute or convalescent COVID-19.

The CDR3 sequence is CASSVEIAGTGELFF. In DNA, the CDR3 is TGTGCCAGCAGCGTAGAGATAGCGGGCACCGGGGAGCTGTTTTTT. The chain links TRBV9 to TRBJ2-2; 7 bases are shared with TRBD2. The CDR3 is made up of 15 amino acids. Germline trimming cut 0 bases from V and 4 bases from J; bases unmatched to any gene: 3. CDR1 and CDR2 from the germline V gene are SGDLS and YYNGEE.

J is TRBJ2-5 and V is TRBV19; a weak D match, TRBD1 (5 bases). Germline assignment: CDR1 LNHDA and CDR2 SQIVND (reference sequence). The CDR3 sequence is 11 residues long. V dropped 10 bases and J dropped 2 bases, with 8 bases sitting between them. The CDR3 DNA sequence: TGTGCCACTCAGGGACAAGAGACCCAGTACTTC. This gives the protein CATQGQETQYF. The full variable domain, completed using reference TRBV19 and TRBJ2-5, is DGGITQSPKYLFRKEGQNVTLSCEQNLNHDAMYWYRQDPGQGLRLIYYSQIVNDFQKGDIAEGYSVSREKKESFPLTVTSAQKNPTAFYLCATQGQETQYFGPGTRLLVL.

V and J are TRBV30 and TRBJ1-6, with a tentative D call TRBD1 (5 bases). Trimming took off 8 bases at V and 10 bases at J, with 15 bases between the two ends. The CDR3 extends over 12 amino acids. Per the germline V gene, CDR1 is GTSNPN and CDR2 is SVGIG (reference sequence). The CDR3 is CASQGVGSPLHF. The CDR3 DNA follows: TGTGCCAGCCAGGGTGTCGGGTCACCCCTCCACTTT. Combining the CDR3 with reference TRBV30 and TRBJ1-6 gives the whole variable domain SQTIHQWPATLVQPVGSPLSLECTVEGTSNPNLYWYRQAAGRGLQLLFYSVGIGQISSEVPQNLSASRPQDRQFILSSKKLLLSDSGFYLCASQGVGSPLHFGNGTRLTVT.

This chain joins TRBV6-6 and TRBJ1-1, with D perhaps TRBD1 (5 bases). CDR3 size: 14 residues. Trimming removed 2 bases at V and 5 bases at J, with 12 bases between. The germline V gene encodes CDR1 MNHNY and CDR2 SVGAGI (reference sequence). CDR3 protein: CASSYEPGGTEAFF. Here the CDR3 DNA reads TGTGCCAGCAGTTACGAACCTGGGGGGACTGAAGCTTTCTTT.

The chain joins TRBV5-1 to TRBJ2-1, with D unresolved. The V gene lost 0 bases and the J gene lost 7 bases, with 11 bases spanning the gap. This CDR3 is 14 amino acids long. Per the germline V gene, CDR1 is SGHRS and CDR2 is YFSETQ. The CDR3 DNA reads TGCGCCAGCAGCTTGGAAGTACTCCAAAATGAGCAGTTCTTC. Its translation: CASSLEVLQNEQFF.

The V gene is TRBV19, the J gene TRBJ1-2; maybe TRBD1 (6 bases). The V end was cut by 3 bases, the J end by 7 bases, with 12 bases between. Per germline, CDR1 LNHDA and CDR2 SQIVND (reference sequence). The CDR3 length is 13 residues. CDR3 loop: CASSMSGGGGYTF. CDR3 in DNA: TGTGCCAGTAGTATGTCGGGGGGCGGTGGCTACACCTTC.

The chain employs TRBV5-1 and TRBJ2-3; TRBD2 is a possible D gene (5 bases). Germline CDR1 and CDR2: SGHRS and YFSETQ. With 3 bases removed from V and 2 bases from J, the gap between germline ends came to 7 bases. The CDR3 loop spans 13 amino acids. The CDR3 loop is CASSSGDTDTQYF. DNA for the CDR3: TGCGCCAGCAGCTCCGGGGACACAGATACGCAGTATTTT.

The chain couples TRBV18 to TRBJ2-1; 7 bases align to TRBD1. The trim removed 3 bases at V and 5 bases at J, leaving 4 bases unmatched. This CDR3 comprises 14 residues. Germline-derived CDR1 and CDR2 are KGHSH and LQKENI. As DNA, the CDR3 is TGTGCCAGCTCACCCATGACAGGGAACAATGAGCAGTTCTTC. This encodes CASSPMTGNNEQFF. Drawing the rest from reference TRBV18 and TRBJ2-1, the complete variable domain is NAGVMQNPRHLVRRRGQEARLRCSPMKGHSHVYWYRQLPEEGLKFMVYLQKENIIDESGMPKERFSAEFPKEGPSILRIQQVVRGDSAAYFCASSPMTGNNEQFFGPGTRLTVL.

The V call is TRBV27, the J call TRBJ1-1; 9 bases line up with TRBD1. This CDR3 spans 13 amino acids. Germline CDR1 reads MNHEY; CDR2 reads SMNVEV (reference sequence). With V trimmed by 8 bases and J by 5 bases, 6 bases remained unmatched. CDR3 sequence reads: CASRGTGRTEAFF. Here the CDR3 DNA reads TGTGCCAGCCGTGGGACAGGGAGAACTGAAGCTTTCTTT.

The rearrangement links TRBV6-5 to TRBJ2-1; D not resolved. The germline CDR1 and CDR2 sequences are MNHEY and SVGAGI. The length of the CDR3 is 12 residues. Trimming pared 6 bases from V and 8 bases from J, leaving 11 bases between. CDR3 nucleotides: TGTGCCAGCAGACCTGACTTGGATGAGCAGTTCTTC. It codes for CASRPDLDEQFF.

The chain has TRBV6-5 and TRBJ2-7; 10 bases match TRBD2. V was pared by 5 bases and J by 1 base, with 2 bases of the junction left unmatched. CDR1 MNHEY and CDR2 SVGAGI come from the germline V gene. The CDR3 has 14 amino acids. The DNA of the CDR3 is TGTGCCAGCAGTACTAGCGGGACGTCCTACGAGCAGTACTTC. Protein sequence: CASSTSGTSYEQYF.

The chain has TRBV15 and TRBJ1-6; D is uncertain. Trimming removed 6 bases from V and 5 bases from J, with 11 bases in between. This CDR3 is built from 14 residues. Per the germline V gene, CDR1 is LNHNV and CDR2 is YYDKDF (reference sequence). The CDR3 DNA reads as TGTGCCACCAGTAGACCGGAGGATAATTCACCCCTCCACTTT. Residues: CATSRPEDNSPLHF. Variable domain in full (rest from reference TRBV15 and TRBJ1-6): DAMVIQNPRYQVTQFGKPVTLSCSQTLNHNVMYWYQQKSSQAPKLLFHYYDKDFNNEADTPDNFQSRRPNTSFCFLDIRSPGLGDTAMYLCATSRPEDNSPLHFGNGTRLTVT.

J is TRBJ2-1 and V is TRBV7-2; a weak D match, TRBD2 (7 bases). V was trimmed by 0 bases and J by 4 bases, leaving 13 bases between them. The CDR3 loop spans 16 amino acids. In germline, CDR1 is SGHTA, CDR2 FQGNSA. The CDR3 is CASSLAQAGAYNEQFF. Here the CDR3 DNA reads TGTGCCAGCAGCTTAGCGCAGGCGGGGGCTTACAATGAGCAGTTCTTC.

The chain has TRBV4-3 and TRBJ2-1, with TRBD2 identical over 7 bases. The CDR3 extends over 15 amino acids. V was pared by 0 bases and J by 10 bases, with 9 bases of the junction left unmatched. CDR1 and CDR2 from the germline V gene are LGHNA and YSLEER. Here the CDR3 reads CASSQDAGRSGEQFF. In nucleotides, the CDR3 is TGCGCCAGCAGCCAAGATGCCGGGAGGTCGGGCGAGCAGTTCTTC.

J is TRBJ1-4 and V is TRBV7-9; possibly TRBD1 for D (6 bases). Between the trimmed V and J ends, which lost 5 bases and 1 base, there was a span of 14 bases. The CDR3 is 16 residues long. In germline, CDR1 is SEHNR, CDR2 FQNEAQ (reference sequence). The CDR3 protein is CASSPRRGRTNEKLFF. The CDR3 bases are TGTGCCAGCAGCCCCCGAAGGGGGAGAACTAATGAAAAACTGTTTTTT. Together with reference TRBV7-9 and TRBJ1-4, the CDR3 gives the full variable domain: DTGVSQNPRHKITKRGQNVTFRCDPISEHNRLYWYRQTLGQGPEFLTYFQNEAQLEKSRLLSDRFSAERPKGSFSTLEIQRTEQGDSAMYLCASSPRRGRTNEKLFFGSGTQLSVL.

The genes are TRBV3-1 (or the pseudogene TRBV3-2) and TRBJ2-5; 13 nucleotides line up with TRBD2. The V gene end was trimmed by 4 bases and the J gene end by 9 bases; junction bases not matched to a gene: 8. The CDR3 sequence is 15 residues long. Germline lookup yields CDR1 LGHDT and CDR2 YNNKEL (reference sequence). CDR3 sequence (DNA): TGTGCCAGCAGCCGCGGGACTAGCGGGGTAGGGGCCCAGTACTTC. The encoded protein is CASSRGTSGVGAQYF.

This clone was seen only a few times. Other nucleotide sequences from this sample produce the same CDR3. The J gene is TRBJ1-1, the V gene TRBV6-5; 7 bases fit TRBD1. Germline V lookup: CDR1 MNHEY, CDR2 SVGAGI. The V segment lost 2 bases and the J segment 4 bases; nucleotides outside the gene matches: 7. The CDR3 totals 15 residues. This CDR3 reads CASSYKRQGGTEAFF. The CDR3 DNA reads TGTGCCAGCAGTTACAAAAGACAGGGCGGCACTGAAGCTTTCTTT.

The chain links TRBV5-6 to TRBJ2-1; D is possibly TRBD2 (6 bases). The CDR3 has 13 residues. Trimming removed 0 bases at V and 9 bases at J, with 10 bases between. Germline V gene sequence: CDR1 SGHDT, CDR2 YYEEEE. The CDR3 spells CASSLVGGPEQFF. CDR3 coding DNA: TGTGCCAGCAGCTTGGTGGGGGGTCCTGAGCAGTTCTTC.

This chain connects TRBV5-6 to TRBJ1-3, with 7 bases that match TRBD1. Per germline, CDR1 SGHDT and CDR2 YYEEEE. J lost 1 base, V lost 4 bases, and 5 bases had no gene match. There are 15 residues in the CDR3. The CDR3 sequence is CASSLQGQSGNTIYF. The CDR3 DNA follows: TGTGCCAGCAGCCTACAGGGGCAATCTGGAAACACCATATATTTT.

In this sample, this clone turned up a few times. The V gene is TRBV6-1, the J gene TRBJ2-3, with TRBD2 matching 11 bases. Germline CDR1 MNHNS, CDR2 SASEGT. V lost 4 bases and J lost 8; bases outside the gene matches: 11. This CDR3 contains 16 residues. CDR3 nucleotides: TGTGCCAGCAGTGGGCGGTCCGGGACTAGCGGCCCTACGCAGTATTTT. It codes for CASSGRSGTSGPTQYF.

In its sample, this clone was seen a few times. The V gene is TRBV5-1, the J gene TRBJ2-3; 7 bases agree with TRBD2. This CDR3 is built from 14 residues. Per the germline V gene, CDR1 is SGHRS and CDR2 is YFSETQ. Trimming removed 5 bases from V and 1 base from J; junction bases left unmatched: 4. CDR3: CASRGLAGTDTQYF. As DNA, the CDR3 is TGCGCCAGCAGAGGGCTAGCGGGCACAGATACGCAGTATTTT.

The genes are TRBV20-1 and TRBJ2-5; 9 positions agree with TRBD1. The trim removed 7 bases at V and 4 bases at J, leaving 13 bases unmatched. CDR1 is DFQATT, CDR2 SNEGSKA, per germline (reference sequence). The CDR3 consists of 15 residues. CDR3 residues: CSVSQGQGTRETQYF. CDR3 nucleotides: TGCAGTGTTAGTCAGGGACAGGGAACACGAGAGACCCAGTACTTC.

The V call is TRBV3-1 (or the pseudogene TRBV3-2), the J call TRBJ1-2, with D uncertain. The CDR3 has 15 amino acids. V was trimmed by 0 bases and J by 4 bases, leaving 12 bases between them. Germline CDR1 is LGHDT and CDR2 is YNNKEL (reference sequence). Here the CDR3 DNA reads TGTGCCAGCAGCCAAGATGACGGAGCCCTCTATGGCTACACCTTC. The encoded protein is CASSQDDGALYGYTF.